This is a list of T cell receptor beta chains from one sample in a study of T cell repertoires in cytomegalovirus infection. TCRdb recomputed calls from the reads with MiXCR, one row per CDR3 protein. The sample contains more than 400,000 distinct CDR3 sequences, approximately 25% of which appear only once. The sample consisted of PBMCs. The receptors here all came from a human donor in good health (CMV status not recorded). Some clones in this sample may be carry-over from other donors' samples. The CDR3 runs from the conserved cysteine through the conserved F or W. Fields, in order: clone size, J gene, V gene, D gene, CDR3 DNA, CDR3 protein. D genes are given only for firm matches. The listing skips clone size in some rows; elsewhere it reads once, few, many or a size class.

NA | TRBJ2-1 | TRBV13 | TRBD2 | TGTGCCAGCAGCATAAGCCGACTAGCGGGAGCAGAGCAGTTCTTC | CASSISRLAGAEQFF
NA | TRBJ2-7 | TRBV19 | TRBD1 | TGTGCCAGTAAGGGGACAGGGCGCTACGAGCAGTACTTC | CASKGTGRYEQYF
NA | TRBJ2-1 | TRBV7-6 | TRBD1 | TGTGCCAGCAGCTCGAATCCGGGACAGGGTAGCGATGAGCAGTTCTTC | CASSSNPGQGSDEQFF
few | TRBJ1-6 | TRBV7-2 | NA | TGTGCCAGCAGCTTTAGCAGGAGCTCCTATAATTCACCCCTCCACTTT | CASSFSRSSYNSPLHF
NA | TRBJ1-1 | TRBV18 | NA | TGTGCCAGTGGGGGGACCCACACTGAAGCTTTCTTT | CASGGTHTEAFF
NA | TRBJ1-2 | TRBV19 | NA | TGTGCCAGTAGGGCTAAACAGGGTGCCGGCTACACCTTC | CASRAKQGAGYTF
few | TRBJ2-7 | TRBV19 | TRBD2 | TGTGCCAGTACCACAAGCGGGGACGGAGTCGAGCAGTACTTC | CASTTSGDGVEQYF
NA | TRBJ1-2 | TRBV10-3 | TRBD1 | TGTGCCATCAGTGCACCGGGACAGGACTCGGATGGCTACACCTTC | CAISAPGQDSDGYTF
few | TRBJ2-2 | TRBV7-8 | TRBD1 | TGTGCCAGCAGGAGGGGACAGGGTAGACACACCGGGGAGCTGTTTTTT | CASRRGQGRHTGELFF
few | TRBJ1-4 | TRBV12-3/TRBV12-4 | NA | TGTGCCAGCAGTGACGACGGAAGGGGAGGTGAAAAACTGTTTTTT | CASSDDGRGGEKLFF
few | TRBJ2-7 | TRBV6-5 | NA | TGTGCCAGCAGTTATTTACCGAGGGTTTACGAGCAGTACTTC | CASSYLPRVYEQYF
few | TRBJ1-2 | TRBV6-5 | NA | TGTGCCAGCAGTTACGGGGGGAAGGAATATGGCTACACCTTC | CASSYGGKEYGYTF
few | TRBJ1-2 | TRBV6-6 | TRBD1 | TGTGCCAGCACCCCCACAGGGGGAAGTGACTATGGCTACACCTTC | CASTPTGGSDYGYTF
few | TRBJ2-3 | TRBV20-1 | TRBD2 | TGCAGTGCTAGTCGTCCTAGCGGGAGGGCAGATACGCAGTATTTT | CSASRPSGRADTQYF
few | TRBJ1-3 | TRBV5-1 | NA | TGCGCCAGCAGCTTCGCTCCCCGGGGCTCTGGAAACACCATATATTTT | CASSFAPRGSGNTIYF
few | TRBJ1-1 | TRBV24-1 | TRBD1 | TGTGCCACCAGTGATCCTACAGGGGAATCTGAAGCTTTCTTT | CATSDPTGESEAFF
few | TRBJ1-1 | TRBV7-4 | NA | TGTGCCAGCAGCTCGAATTACAGGGAGGACACTGAAGCTTTCTTT | CASSSNYREDTEAFF
once | TRBJ2-2 | TRBV28 | NA | TGTGCCAGCAGTTTATTGGGGTTACCGAACACCGGGGAGCTGTTTTTT | CASSLLGLPNTGELFF